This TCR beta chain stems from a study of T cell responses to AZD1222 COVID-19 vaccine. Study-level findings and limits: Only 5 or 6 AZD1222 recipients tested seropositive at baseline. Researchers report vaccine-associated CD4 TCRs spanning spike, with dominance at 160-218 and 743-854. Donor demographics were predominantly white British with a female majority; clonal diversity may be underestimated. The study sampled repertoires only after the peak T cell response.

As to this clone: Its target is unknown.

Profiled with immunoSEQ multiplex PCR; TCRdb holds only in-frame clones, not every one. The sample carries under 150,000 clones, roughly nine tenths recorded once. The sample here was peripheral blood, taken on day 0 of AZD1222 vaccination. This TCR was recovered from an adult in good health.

This CDR3 is CASSLSSGLGETQYF. For the CDR3, the DNA is TGTGCCAGCAGTTTATCTTCTGGACTAGGAGAGACCCAGTACTTC. This rearrangement joins TRBV27 to TRBJ2-5; 7 nucleotides align to TRBD2. This CDR3 region has 15 residues. Germline lookup yields CDR1 MNHEY and CDR2 SMNVEV (reference sequence). V was pared by 0 bases and J by 4 bases, with 5 bases of the junction left unmatched.